The source of this TCR beta chain is a study of graft-versus-host responses after intestinal transplantation. About the study: Following induction with anti-thymocyte globulin, all recipients were given tacrolimus and steroids for two to three years. General study results and limits: The recipient marrow held GvH clones, and some of them showed up first in ileum or blood.

As concerns this clone: Its antigen remains unidentified.

Sequencing used immunoSEQ multiplex PCR; TCRdb keeps in-frame clones, though not all of them. The data show about 100,000 clones, approximately 84% seen once. V gave up 0 bases and J gave up 3 bases, with 12 bases separating them. The CDR3 is 15 residues long. Germline lookup yields CDR1 SGHRS and CDR2 YFSETQ. The sample was unstimulated CD4+ T cells sorted from spleen or lymph node cells, taken before transplant. J is TRBJ1-1 and V is TRBV5-1; a possible D gene is TRBD1 (5 bases). The TCR originated in a human donor who was the organ donor for an intestinal transplant. The DNA for the CDR3 is TGCGCCAGCAGCTTGGTGGAGGGGCTACACACTGAAGCTTTCTTT. Its protein is CASSLVEGLHTEAFF.